The clone carrying this TCR beta chain has just one count. What it binds is unknown. The PCR contained 60 Vbeta and 13 Jbeta primers. Generated by immunoSEQ multiplex PCR, the TCRdb table keeps only in-frame clones and is missing some. The sample has 180,000 or so clones; 70% to 90% are singletons. The CDR3 sequence is 14 residues long. Germline V gives CDR1 SGDLS, CDR2 YYNGEE. Unmatched junction bases numbered 7, after V lost 5 bases and J lost 7 bases. The source of the sample is a study of cytomegalovirus exposure and HLA in healthy donors. Study-wide results and caveats: It has been reported that TCR beta sequences accurately predicted the HLA-A and HLA-B alleles of most subjects. When the data were analyzed later, several of the most significant clusters appeared to be linked to common viral pathogens.

The material sequenced was PBMCs. The chain joins TRBV9 to TRBJ2-2, with 8 nucleotides matching TRBD1. The receptor was isolated from a man aged 18 to 29 in good health and CMV-seropositive. In DNA, the CDR3 is TGTGCCAGCAGTGCCAGGGGGCGGGTCGGGGAGCTGTTTTTT. Protein sequence: CASSARGRVGELFF.